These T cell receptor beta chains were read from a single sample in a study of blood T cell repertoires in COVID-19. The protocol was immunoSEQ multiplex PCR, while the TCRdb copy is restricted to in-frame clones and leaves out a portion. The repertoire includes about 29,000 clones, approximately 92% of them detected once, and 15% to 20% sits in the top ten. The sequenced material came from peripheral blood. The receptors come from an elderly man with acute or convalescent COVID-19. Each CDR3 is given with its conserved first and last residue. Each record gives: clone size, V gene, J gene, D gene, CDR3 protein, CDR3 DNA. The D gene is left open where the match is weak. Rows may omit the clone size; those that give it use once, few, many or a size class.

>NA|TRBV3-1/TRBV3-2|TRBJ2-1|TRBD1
CASSQTGTGSYNEQFF
TGTGCCAGCAGTCAAACCGGGACAGGTAGCTACAATGAGCAGTTCTTC
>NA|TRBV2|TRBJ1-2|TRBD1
CASSPTTGGNYGYTF
TGTGCCAGCAGTCCCACGACAGGGGGAAACTATGGCTACACCTTC
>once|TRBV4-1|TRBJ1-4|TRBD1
CASSQEQGSPEKLFF
TGCGCCAGCAGCCAGGAACAGGGGTCTCCTGAAAAACTGTTTTTT
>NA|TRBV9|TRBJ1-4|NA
CASRKGSGELFF
TGTGCCAGCAGGAAGGGCTCCGGGGAACTGTTTTTT
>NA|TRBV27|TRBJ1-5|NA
CASRHRNQPQHF
TGTGCCAGCAGACACCGCAATCAGCCCCAGCATTTT
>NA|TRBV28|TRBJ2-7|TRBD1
CASSLVQGASYEQYF
TGTGCCAGCAGCTTAGTACAGGGGGCGTCCTACGAGCAGTACTTC
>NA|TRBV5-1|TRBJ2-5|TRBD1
CASRVMGQRGETQYF
TGCGCCAGCAGGGTGATGGGACAGAGAGGGGAGACCCAGTACTTC
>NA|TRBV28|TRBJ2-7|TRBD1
CASSSQGTGISYEQYF
TGTGCCAGCAGTTCCCAAGGGACAGGGATCTCCTACGAGCAGTACTTC
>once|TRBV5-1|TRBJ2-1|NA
CASSLGTDNEQFF
TGCGCCAGCAGCTTGGGGACTGACAATGAGCAGTTCTTC
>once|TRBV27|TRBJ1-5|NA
CASSLGGARDQPQHF
TGTGCCAGCAGTTTGGGGGGGGCCAGGGATCAGCCCCAGCATTTT
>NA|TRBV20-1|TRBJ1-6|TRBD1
CSASAPGTVNSPLHF
TGCAGTGCTAGTGCGCCCGGGACAGTTAATTCACCCCTCCACTTT
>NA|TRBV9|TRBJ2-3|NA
CASSVANGGAPDTQYF
TGTGCCAGCAGCGTAGCGAACGGAGGGGCCCCAGATACGCAGTATTTT
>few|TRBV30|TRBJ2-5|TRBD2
CAWSLRTRGGQTQYF
TGTGCCTGGAGCCTCCGAACGCGGGGGGGACAGACCCAGTACTTC
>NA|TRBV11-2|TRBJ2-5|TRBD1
CASSSLPGTEETQYF
TGTGCCAGCAGCTCCCTTCCCGGGACAGAAGAGACCCAGTACTTC
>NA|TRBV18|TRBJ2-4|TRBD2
CASSPGTSGRNIQYF
TGTGCCAGCTCACCTGGGACTAGCGGAAGGAACATTCAGTACTTC
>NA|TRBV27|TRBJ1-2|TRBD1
CASSLGRGTGDYGYTF
TGTGCCAGCAGCCTTGGGAGAGGGACAGGGGACTATGGCTACACCTTC
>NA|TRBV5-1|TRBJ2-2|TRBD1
CASSLEGGRTGELFF
TGCGCCAGCAGCTTGGAAGGGGGCCGGACCGGGGAGCTGTTTTTT
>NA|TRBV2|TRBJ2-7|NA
CASSDRLLASYEQYF
TGTGCCAGCAGTGATCGCCTACTAGCTTCCTACGAGCAGTACTTC
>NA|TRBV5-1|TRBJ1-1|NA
CASSFQGLGTEAFF
TGCGCCAGCAGCTTCCAGGGGTTGGGCACTGAAGCTTTCTTT
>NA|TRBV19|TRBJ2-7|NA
CASSARLSGGYEQYF
TGTGCCAGTAGTGCCCGGCTCTCCGGGGGCTACGAGCAGTACTTC
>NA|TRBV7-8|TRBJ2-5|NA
CASSSQYDVRQLKYQETQYF
TGTGCCAGCAGCTCACAATACGACGTAAGACAGCTAAAGTACCAAGAGACCCAGTACTTC
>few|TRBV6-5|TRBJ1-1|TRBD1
CASSQGQGRTEAFF
TGTGCCAGCAGTCAGGGACAGGGACGGACTGAAGCTTTCTTT
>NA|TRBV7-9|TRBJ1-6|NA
CASSLERGGNSPLHF
TGTGCCAGCAGCTTAGAACGGGGAGGGAATTCACCCCTCCACTTT
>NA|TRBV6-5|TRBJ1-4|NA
CASSYSSGGSEKLFF
TGTGCCAGCAGTTACTCAAGTGGAGGGAGTGAAAAACTGTTTTTT
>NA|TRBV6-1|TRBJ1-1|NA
CASSENEGGGTEAFF
TGTGCCAGCAGTGAAAATGAGGGCGGGGGCACTGAAGCTTTCTTT
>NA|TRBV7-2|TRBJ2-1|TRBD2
CASSFLAGNQFF
TGTGCCAGCAGCTTCCTAGCGGGGAACCAGTTCTTC
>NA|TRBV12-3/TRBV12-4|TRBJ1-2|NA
CASSLRGVSGYTF
TGTGCCAGCAGTTTAAGGGGCGTCAGCGGCTACACCTTC
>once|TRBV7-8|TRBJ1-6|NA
CASSYDRYNSPLHF
TGTGCCAGCAGCTATGACAGATATAATTCACCCCTCCACTTT
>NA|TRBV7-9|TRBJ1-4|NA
CASSNSGNEKLFF
TGTGCCAGCAGCAACAGCGGTAATGAAAAACTGTTTTTT
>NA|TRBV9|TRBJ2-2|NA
CASSVQGTGELFF
TGTGCCAGCAGCGTACAGGGGACCGGGGAGCTGTTTTTT
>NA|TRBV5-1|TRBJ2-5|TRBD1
CASSLWGTGVRETQYF
TGCGCCAGCAGCTTGTGGGGGACAGGGGTCCGCGAGACCCAGTACTTC
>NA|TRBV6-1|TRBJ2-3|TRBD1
CASSDELGQGVGDTQYF
TGTGCCAGCAGTGACGAGCTAGGACAGGGGGTAGGAGATACGCAGTATTTT
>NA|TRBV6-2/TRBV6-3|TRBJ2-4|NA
CASSLAGSNIQYF
TGTGCCAGCAGTTTGGCGGGGTCGAACATTCAGTACTTC
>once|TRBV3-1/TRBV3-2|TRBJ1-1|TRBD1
CASSPRTGTGDTEAFF
TGTGCCAGCAGCCCTCGGACAGGGACCGGGGACACTGAAGCTTTCTTT
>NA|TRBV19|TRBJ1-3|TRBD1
CASSIGTGPMNSSGNTIYF
TGTGCCAGTAGTATAGGGACAGGCCCCATGAATTCCTCTGGAAACACCATATATTTT
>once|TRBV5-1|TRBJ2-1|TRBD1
CASSSRGLGNNEQFF
TGCGCCAGCAGCTCGAGGGGGCTCGGGAACAATGAGCAGTTCTTC
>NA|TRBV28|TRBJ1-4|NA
CASSFSGENEKLFF
TGTGCCAGCAGTTTCTCAGGGGAGAATGAAAAACTGTTTTTT
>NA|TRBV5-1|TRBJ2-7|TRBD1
CASSSPGQGYEQYF
TGCGCCAGCAGCTCACCGGGACAGGGGTACGAGCAGTACTTC
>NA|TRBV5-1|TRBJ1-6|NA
CASSLEGGSSPLHF
TGCGCCAGCAGCTTGGAAGGTGGGAGTTCACCCCTCCACTTT
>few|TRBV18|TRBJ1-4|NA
CASSHLAGRANEKLFF
TGTGCCAGCTCTCATTTGGCAGGGAGGGCTAATGAAAAACTGTTTTTT
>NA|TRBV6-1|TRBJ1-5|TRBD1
CASSGDRVVHSNQPQHF
TGTGCCAGCAGTGGTGACAGGGTAGTGCATAGCAATCAGCCCCAGCATTTT
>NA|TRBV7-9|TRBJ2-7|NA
CASSLYTPPRDTPYEQYF
TGTGCCAGCAGCTTATACACCCCCCCCCGGGACACACCCTACGAGCAGTACTTC